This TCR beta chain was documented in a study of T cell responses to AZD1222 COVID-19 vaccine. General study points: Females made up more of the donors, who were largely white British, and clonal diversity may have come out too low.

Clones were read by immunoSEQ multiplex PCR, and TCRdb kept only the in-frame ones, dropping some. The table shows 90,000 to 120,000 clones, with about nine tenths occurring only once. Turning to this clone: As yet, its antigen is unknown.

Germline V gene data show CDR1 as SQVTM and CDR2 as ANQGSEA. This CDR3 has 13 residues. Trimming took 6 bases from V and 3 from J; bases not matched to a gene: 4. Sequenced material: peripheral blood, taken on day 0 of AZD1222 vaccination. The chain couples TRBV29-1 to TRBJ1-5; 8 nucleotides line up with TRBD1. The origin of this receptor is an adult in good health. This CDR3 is CSVETGDNQPQHF. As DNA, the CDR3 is TGCAGCGTCGAGACAGGGGACAATCAGCCCCAGCATTTT. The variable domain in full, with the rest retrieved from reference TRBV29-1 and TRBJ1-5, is SAVISQKPSRDICQRGTSLTIQCQVDSQVTMMFWYRQQPGQSLTLIATANQGSEATYESGFVIDKFPISRPNLTFSTLTVSNMSPEDSSIYLCSVETGDNQPQHFGDGTRLSIL.